The sequence of this TCR beta chain was determined in a study of Tregs in tolerant kidney transplant recipients. Regarding this clone: The read ends 3 residues shy of where the CDR3 ends; the end is completed using the germline J gene.

Trimming left V 2 bases short and J 5 bases short, with 13 bases between. From germline, CDR1 is GTSNPN and CDR2 SVGIG (reference sequence). This CDR3 has 15 amino acids. Clones were read by immunoSEQ multiplex PCR, and TCRdb kept only the in-frame ones, dropping some. The specimen's table records tens of thousands of clones. This chain uses TRBV30 with TRBJ1-6; D gene uncertain. The sequence came from a human donor who received a combined kidney and bone marrow transplant. The sample in question was CD4+ T cells from blood, obtained before the transplant. The DNA read from the CDR3 is TGTGCCTGGAGTTTCCCTTTGAGGGATAATTCACCC. It yields the protein CAWSFPLRDNSP. The CDR3 reads in full as CAWSFPLRDNSPLHF.